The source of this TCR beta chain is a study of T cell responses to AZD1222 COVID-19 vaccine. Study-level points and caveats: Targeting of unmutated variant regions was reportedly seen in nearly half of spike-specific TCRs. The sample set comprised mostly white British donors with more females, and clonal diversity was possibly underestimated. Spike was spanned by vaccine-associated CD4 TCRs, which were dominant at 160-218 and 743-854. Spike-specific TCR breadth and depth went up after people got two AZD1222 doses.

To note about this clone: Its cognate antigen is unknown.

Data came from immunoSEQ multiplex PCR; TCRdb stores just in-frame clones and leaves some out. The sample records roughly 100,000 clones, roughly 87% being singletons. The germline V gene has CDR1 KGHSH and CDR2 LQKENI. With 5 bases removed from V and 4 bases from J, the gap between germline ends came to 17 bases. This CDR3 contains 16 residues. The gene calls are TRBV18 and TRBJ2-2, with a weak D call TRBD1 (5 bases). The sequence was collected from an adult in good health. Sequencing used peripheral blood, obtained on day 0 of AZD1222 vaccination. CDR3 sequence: CASSAEARGGTGELFF. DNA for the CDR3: TGTGCCAGCTCAGCAGAGGCAAGGGGCGGCACCGGGGAGCTGTTTTTT.